Listed here is a single T cell receptor beta chain. The cohort comprised adults aged about 18 to 100 years residing in approximately 25 US areas. Cohort assignment relied on participant-reported clinical history. Cohort 3 donors were reported recovered after two negative PCRs, clearance, or symptom resolution. This sample stems from a study of blood T cell repertoires in COVID-19. Across the whole study: Collection of acute and convalescent COVID-19 samples took place in the United States, Italy and Spain.

Profiling relied on immunoSEQ multiplex PCR, and the TCRdb table lists in-frame clones only, not all of them. The sample has more than 300,000 clones; more than 75% are singletons. The TCR originated in a young woman who had recovered from COVID-19. The specimen sequenced was PBMCs or T cells enriched from blood (not recorded which).

CDR3 residues: CSFWTRGIDTQYF. As DNA, the CDR3 is TGCAGCTTTTGGACACGGGGGATTGATACGCAGTATTTT. The genes are TRBV29-1 and TRBJ2-3; D might be TRBD2 (6 bases). Germline CDR1 reads SQVTM; CDR2 reads ANQGSEA. V was shortened by 8 bases and J by 6 bases, with 18 bases between the two germline ends. The CDR3 length is 13 residues.